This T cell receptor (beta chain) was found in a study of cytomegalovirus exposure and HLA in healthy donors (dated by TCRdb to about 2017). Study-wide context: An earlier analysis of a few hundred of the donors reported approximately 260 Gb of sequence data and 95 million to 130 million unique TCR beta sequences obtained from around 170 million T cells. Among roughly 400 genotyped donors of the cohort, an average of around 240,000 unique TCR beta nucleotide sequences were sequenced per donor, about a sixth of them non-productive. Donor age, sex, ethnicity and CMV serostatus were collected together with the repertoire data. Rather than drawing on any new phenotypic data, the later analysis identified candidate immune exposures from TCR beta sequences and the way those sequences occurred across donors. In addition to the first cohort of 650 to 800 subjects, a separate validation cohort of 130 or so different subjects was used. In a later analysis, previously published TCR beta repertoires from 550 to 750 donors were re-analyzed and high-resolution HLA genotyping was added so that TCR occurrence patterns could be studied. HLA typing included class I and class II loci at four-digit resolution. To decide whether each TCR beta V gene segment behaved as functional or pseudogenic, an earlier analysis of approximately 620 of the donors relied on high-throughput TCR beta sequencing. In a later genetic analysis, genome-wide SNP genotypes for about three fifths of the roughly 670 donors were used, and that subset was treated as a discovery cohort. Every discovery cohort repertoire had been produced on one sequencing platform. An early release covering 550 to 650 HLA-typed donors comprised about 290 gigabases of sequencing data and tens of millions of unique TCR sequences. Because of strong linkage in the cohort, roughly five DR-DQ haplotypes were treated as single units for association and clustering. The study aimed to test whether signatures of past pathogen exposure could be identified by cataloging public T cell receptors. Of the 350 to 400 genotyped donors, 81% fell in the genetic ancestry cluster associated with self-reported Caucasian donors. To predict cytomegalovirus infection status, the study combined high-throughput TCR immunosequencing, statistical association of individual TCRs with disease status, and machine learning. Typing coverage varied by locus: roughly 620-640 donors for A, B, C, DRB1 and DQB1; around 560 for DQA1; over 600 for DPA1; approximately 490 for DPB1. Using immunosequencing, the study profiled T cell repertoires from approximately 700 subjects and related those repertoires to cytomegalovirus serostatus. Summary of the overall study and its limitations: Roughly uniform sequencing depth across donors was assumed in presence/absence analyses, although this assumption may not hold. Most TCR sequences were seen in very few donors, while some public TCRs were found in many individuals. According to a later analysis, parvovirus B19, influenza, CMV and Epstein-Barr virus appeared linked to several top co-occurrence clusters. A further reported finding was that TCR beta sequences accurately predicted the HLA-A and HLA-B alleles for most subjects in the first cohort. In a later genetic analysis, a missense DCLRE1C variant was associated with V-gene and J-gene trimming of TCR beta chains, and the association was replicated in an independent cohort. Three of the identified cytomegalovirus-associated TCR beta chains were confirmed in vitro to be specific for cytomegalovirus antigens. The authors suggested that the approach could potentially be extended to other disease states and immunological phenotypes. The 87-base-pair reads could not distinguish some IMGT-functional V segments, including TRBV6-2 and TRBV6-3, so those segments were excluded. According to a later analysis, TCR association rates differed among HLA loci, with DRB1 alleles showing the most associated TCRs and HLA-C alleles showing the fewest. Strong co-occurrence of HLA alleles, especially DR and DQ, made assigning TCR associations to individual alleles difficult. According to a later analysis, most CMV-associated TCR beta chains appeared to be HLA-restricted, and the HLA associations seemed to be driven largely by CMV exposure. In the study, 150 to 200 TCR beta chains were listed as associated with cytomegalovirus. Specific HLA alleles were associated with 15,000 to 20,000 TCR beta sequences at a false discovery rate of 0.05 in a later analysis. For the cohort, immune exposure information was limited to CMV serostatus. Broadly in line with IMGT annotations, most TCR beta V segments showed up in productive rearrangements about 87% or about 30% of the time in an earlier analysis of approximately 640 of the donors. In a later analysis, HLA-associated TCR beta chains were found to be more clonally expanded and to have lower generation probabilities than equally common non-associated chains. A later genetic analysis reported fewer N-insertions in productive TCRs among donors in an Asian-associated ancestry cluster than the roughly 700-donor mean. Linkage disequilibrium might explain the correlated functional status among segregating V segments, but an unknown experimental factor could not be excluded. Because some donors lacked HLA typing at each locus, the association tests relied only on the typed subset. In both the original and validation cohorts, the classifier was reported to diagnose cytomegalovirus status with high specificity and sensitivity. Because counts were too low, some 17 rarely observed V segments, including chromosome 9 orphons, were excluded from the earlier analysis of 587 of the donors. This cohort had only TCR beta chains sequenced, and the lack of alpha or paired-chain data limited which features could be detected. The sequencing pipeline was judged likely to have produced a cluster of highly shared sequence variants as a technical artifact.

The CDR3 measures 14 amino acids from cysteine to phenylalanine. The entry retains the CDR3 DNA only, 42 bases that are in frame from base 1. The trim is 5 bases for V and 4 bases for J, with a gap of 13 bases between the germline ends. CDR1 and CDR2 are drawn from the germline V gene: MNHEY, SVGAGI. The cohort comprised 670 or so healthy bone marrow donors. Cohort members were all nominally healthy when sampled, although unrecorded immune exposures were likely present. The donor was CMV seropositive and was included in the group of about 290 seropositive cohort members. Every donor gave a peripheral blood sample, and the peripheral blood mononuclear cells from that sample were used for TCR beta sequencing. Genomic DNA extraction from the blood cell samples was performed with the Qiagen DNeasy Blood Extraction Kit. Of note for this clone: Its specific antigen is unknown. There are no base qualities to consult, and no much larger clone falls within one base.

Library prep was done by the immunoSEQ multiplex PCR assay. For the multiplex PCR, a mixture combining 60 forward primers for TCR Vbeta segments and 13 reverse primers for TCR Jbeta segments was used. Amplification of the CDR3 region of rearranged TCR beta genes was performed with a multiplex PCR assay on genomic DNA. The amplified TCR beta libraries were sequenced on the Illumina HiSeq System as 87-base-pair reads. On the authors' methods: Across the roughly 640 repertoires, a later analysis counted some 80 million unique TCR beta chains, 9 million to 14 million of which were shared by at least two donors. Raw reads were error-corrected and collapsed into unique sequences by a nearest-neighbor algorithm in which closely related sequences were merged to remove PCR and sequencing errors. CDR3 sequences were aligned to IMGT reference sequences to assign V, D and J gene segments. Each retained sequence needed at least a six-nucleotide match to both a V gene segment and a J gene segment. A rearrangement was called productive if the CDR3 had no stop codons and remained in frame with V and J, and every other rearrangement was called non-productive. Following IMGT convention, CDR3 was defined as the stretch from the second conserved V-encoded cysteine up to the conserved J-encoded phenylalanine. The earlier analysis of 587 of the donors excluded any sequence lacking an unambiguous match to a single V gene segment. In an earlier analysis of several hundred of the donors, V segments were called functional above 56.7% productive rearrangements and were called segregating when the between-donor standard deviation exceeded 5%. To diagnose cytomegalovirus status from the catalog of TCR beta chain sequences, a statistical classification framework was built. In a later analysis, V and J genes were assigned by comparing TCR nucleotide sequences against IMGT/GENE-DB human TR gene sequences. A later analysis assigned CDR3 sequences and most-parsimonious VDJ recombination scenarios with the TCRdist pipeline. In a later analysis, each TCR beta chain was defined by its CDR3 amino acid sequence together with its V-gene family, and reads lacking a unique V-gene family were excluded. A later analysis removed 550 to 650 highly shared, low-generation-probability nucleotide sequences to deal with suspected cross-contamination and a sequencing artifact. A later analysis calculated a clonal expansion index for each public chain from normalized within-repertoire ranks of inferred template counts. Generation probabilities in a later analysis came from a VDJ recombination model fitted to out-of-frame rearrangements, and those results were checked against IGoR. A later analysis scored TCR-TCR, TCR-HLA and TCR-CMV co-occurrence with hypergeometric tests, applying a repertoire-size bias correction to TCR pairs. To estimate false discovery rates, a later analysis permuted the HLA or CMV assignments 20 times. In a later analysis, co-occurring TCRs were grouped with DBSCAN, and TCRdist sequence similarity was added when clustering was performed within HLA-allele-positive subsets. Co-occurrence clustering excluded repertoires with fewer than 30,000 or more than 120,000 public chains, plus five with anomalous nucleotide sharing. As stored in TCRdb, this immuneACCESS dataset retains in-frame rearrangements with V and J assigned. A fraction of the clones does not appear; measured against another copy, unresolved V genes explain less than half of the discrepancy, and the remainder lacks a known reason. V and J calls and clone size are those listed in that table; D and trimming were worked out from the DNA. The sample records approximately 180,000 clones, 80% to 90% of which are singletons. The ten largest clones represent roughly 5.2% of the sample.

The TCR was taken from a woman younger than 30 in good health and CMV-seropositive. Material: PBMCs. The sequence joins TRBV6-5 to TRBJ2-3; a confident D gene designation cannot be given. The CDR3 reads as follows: CASSRVVPADTQYF. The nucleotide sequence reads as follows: TGTGCCAGCAGTCGGGTCGTGCCCGCAGATACGCAGTATTTT.